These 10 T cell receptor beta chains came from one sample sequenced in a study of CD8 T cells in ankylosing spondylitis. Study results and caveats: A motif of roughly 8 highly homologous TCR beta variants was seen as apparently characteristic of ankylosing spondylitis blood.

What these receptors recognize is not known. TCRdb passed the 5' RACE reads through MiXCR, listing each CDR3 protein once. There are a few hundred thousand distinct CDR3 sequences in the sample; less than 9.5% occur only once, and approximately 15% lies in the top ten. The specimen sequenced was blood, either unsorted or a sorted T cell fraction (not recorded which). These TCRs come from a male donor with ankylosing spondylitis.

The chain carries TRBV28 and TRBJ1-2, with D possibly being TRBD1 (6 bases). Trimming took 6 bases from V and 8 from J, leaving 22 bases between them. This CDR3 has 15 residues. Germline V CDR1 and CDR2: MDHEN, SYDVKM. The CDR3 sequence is CASSSDSGRGVGYTF. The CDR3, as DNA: TGTGCCAGCAGCTCGGACAGCGGGCGCGGGGTCGGCTACACCTTC.

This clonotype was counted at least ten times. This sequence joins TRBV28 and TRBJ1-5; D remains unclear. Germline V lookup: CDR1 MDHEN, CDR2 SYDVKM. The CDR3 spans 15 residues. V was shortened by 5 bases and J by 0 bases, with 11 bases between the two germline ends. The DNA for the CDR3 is TGTGCCAGCAGTCCCAGGACCGATAGCAATCAGCCCCAGCATTTT. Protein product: CASSPRTDSNQPQHF.

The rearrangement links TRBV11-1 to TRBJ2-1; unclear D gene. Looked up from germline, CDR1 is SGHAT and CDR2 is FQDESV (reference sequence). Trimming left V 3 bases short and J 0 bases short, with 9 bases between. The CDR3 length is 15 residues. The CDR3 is CASSFDRSSYNEQFF. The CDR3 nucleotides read TGTGCCAGCAGCTTCGACCGAAGCTCCTACAATGAGCAGTTCTTC.

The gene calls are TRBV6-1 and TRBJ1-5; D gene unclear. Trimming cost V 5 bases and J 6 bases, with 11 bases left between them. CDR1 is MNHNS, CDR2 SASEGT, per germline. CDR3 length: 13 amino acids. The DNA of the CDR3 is TGTGCCAGCAGTCTCAGCGATATTCAGCCCCAGCATTTT. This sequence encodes CASSLSDIQPQHF.

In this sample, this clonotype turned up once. CDR3 residues: CASSSLGQGRTGTYEQYF. The CDR3 nucleotides are TGCGCCAGCAGCTCTTTAGGACAGGGCAGGACAGGAACCTACGAGCAGTACTTC. V is TRBV5-1 and J is TRBJ2-7; the match to TRBD1 covers 8 bases. Germline V gene lookup returns CDR1 SGHRS and CDR2 YFSETQ. J was trimmed by 2 bases and V by 3 bases; bases with no gene match: 16. The CDR3 runs to 18 residues.

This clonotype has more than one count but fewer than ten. CDR3 sequence (DNA): TGTGCCAGCAGTTACCAGGTCAGGGGCACAGATACGCAGTATTTT. This encodes CASSYQVRGTDTQYF. J is TRBJ2-3 and V is TRBV6-5; D is perhaps TRBD1 (5 bases). The V and J ends lost 2 bases and 1 base respectively, with 10 bases between them. The CDR3 spans 15 residues. Germline V CDR1 and CDR2: MNHEY, SVGAGI.

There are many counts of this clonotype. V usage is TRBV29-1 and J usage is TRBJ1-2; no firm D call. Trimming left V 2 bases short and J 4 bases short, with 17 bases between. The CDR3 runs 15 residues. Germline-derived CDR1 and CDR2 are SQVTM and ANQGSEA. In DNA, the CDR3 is TGCAGCGTTGAACCTCTCCTGGGCTCCCGCTATGGCTACACCTTC. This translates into CSVEPLLGSRYGYTF.

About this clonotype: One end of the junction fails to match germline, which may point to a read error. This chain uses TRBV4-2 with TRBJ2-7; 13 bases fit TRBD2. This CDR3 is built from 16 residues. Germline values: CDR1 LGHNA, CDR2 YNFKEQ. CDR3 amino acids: CASSQGLAGVNYEQYF. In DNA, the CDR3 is TGTGCCAGCAGTCAAGGACTAGCGGGAGTCAACTACGAGCAGTACTTC.

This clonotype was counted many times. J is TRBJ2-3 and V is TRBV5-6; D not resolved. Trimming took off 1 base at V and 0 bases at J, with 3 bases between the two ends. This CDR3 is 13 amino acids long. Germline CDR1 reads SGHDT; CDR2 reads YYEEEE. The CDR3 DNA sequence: TGTGCCAGCAGCTTGCCCAGCACAGATACGCAGTATTTT. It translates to CASSLPSTDTQYF.

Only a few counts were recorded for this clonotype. The CDR3 region is CASGLAASSYNEQFF. The CDR3, as DNA: TGTGCCAGCGGACTAGCGGCGAGCTCCTACAATGAGCAGTTCTTC. The rearrangement joins TRBV7-9 to TRBJ2-1; 10 bases line up with TRBD2. Losses at the gene ends were 8 bases for V and 0 bases for J; bases not matched to a gene: 4. CDR3 length: 15 amino acids. CDR1 and CDR2 (germline): SEHNR, FQNEAQ (reference sequence).